One and the same sample provided the 5 T cell receptor beta chains below, sequenced in a study of blood T cell repertoires in COVID-19. TCRdb keeps only in-frame clones here, not all; method: immunoSEQ multiplex PCR. This table holds roughly 100,000 clones, roughly 87% found once. Sequencing used peripheral blood. These receptors were obtained from a man aged 50 to 60 in a cohort sampled during active COVID-19.

The genes are TRBV6-5 and TRBJ1-4; no firm D call. V dropped 4 bases and J dropped 4 bases, with 10 bases sitting between them. The germline V gene encodes CDR1 MNHEY and CDR2 SVGAGI. There are 14 residues in the CDR3. The CDR3 here is CASSSHRDNEKLFF. The CDR3 coding sequence is TGTGCCAGCAGTTCCCATCGGGATAATGAAAAACTGTTTTTT.

V and J are TRBV5-6 and TRBJ1-6, with D possibly being TRBD1 (6 bases). Trimming took 0 bases from V and 10 from J, leaving 17 bases between them. The CDR3 consists of 16 residues. Germline V CDR1 and CDR2: SGHDT, YYEEEE. The CDR3 loop reads CASSLVRGPGDSPLHF. In DNA form, the CDR3 reads TGTGCCAGCAGCTTGGTGCGGGGGCCAGGGGACTCACCCCTCCACTTT. Filled out from reference TRBV5-6 and TRBJ1-6, the complete variable domain reads DAGVTQSPTHLIKTRGQQVTLRCSPKSGHDTVSWYQQALGQGPQFIFQYYEEEERQRGNFPDRFSGHQFPNYSSELNVNALLLGDSALYLCASSLVRGPGDSPLHFGNGTRLTVT.

This chain uses TRBV19 with TRBJ2-7; TRBD1 is a possible D gene (6 bases). The CDR3 has 15 residues. The V and J ends lost 4 bases and 6 bases respectively, with 19 bases between them. Germline V CDR1 and CDR2: LNHDA, SQIVND (reference sequence). The CDR3 loop reads CASSTGAQGSGEQYF. The CDR3 DNA reads as TGTGCCAGTAGTACCGGCGCACAGGGAAGTGGCGAGCAGTACTTC. Supplemented by reference TRBV19 and TRBJ2-7, the full variable domain reads DGGITQSPKYLFRKEGQNVTLSCEQNLNHDAMYWYRQDPGQGLRLIYYSQIVNDFQKGDIAEGYSVSREKKESFPLTVTSAQKNPTAFYLCASSTGAQGSGEQYFGPGTRLTVT.

The chain combines TRBV6-5 with TRBJ2-7; D is unclear. Trimming shortened V by 2 bases and J by 6 bases, and 5 bases separated the two germline ends. The germline V gene has CDR1 MNHEY and CDR2 SVGAGI. This CDR3 is 11 amino acids long. The CDR3 here is CASSYMSEQYF. The DNA for the CDR3 is TGTGCCAGCAGTTACATGAGCGAGCAGTACTTC.

The chain couples TRBV2 to TRBJ2-3; 9 nucleotides agree with TRBD2. CDR3 size: 15 residues. Germline V CDR1 and CDR2: SNHLY, FYNNEI. V lost 3 bases, J lost 1 base, and 2 bases stayed unmatched. The DNA of the CDR3 is TGTGCCAGCAGTGAGGTAGCGGGGGGCACAGATACGCAGTATTTT. It encodes CASSEVAGGTDTQYF.